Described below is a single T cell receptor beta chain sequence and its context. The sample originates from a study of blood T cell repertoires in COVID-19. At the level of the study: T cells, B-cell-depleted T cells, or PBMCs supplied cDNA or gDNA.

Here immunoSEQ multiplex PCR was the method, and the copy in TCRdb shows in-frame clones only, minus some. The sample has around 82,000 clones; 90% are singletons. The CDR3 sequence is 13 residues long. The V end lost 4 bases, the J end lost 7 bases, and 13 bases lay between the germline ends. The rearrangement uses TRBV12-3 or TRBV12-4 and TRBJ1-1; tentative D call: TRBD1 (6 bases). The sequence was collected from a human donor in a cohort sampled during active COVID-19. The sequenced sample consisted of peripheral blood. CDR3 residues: CASSSGATGEAFF. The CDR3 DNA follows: TGTGCCAGCAGTTCAGGGGCCACGGGTGAAGCTTTCTTT.